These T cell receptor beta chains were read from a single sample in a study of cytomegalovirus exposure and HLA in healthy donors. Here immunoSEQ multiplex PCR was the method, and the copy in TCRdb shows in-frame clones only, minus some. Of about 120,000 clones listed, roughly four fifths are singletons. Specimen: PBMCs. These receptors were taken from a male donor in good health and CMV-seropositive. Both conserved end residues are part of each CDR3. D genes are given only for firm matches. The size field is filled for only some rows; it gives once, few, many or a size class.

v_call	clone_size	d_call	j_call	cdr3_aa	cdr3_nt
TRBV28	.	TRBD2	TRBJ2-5	CASSFPAGVIQETQYF	TGTGCCAGCAGTTTTCCAGCGGGAGTAATCCAAGAGACCCAGTACTTC
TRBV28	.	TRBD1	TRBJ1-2	CASRGTGDYGYTF	TGTGCCAGCAGGGGGACAGGGGACTATGGCTACACCTTC
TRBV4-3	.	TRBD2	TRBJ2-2	CASSQDLGGNKGELFF	TGCGCCAGCAGCCAAGATCTGGGGGGGAATAAGGGGGAGCTGTTTTTT
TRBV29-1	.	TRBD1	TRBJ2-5	CSVEGDREQETQYF	TGCAGCGTTGAGGGGGACAGGGAGCAAGAGACCCAGTACTTC
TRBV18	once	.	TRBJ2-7	CASSPGQRNYEQYF	TGTGCCAGCTCACCAGGTCAGCGAAACTACGAGCAGTACTTC
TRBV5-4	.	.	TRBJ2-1	CASSVGNNEQFF	TGTGCCAGCAGCGTCGGTAACAATGAGCAGTTCTTC
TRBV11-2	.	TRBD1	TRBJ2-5	CASSVTGAQETQYF	TGTGCCAGCAGCGTCACAGGGGCCCAAGAGACCCAGTACTTC
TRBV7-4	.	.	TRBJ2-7	CASSLRWGEAPSNADGYEQYF	TGTGCCAGCAGCCTACGCTGGGGAGAGGCCCCATCAAACGCGGACGGTTACGAGCAGTACTTC
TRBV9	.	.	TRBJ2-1	CASSVLAGSSYNEQFF	TGTGCCAGCAGCGTACTGGCGGGTAGCTCCTACAATGAGCAGTTCTTC
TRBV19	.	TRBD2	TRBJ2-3	CASSRLAGWADTQYF	TGTGCCAGTAGTAGATTAGCGGGATGGGCAGATACGCAGTATTTT
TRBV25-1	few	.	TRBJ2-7	CASSEYPGVEEQYF	TGTGCCAGCAGTGAATACCCAGGGGTGGAAGAGCAGTACTTC
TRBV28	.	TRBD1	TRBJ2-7	CASSFRYGTGLSYEQYF	TGTGCCAGCAGTTTTAGATACGGGACAGGCCTCTCCTACGAGCAGTACTTC
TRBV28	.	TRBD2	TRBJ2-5	CASSLRIAGGQETQYF	TGTGCCAGCAGCTTGCGTATAGCGGGAGGGCAAGAGACCCAGTACTTC